This T cell receptor (beta chain) was recorded in a study of vaccination and CD4 T cells after COVID-19. Comments on this clonotype: The antigen remains unidentified.

Documented treatment: roughly 10-day PBMC culture with coronavirus spike peptide pools or control peptides (ViraFEST assay). Those CD4+ T cells from the unexposed donor predate the COVID-19 pandemic (2011-2018). Study results and caveats: 304 of 307 vaccine-specific clones from convalescent patients were spike mono-reactive.

The assay that was used to sequence DNA from cultured CD4+ T cells was the Oncomine TCR Beta short-read assay. TCRdb passed the PCR reads through MiXCR, listing each CDR3 protein once. This table holds approximately 7,000 distinct CDR3 sequences, about 38% found once. V was clipped by 4 bases and J by 0 bases, with 21 bases between them. The CDR3 is made up of 18 amino acids. Germline assignment: CDR1 MNHEY and CDR2 SVGAGI. This sequence originates from a human donor in good health. The chain uses TRBV6-5 and TRBJ1-1; D is undetermined. Sequenced input: CD4+ T cells from blood, cultured in vitro. CDR3 DNA sequence: TGTGCCAGCAGTTCCACACGGGGTGCAACCGACATGAACACTGAAGCTTTCTTT. This sequence encodes CASSSTRGATDMNTEAFF.